A single sample gave rise to the 13 T cell receptor beta chains below, sequenced in a study of CD8 T cells in ankylosing spondylitis. One entry per CDR3 protein results from TCRdb running MiXCR on the 5' RACE reads. The table shows 200,000 to 300,000 distinct CDR3 sequences, with around 7.8% occurring only once. The sample comprised blood, either unsorted or a sorted T cell fraction (not recorded which). These receptors all stem from a male donor with ankylosing spondylitis or in good health (not recorded which).

This clonotype has at least ten counts. The chain joins TRBV20-1 to TRBJ2-1; either TRBD1 or TRBD2 may supply D (5 bases each). This CDR3 comprises 16 residues. Trimming left V 6 bases short and J 2 bases short, with 20 bases between. Germline CDR1 DFQATT, CDR2 SNEGSKA (reference sequence). The CDR3 here is CSAPPTRDAPYNEQFF. The CDR3 DNA follows: TGCAGTGCGCCGCCCACCCGGGACGCCCCCTACAATGAGCAGTTCTTC.

This clonotype appeared a few times. The chain is built from TRBV5-4 and TRBJ1-1, with 9 bases that match TRBD1. Losses at the gene ends were 4 bases for V and 7 bases for J; bases not matched to a gene: 8. In germline, CDR1 is SGHNT, CDR2 YYREEE (reference sequence). The CDR3 is made up of 14 amino acids. The CDR3 reads CASSATQGAGEAFF. As DNA, the CDR3 is TGTGCCAGCAGCGCAACACAGGGGGCGGGTGAAGCTTTCTTT.

In this sample, this clonotype turned up a few times. The gene calls are TRBV4-2 and TRBJ1-5; tentatively, D is TRBD1 (6 bases). The CDR3 runs to 17 residues. Germline V gives CDR1 LGHNA, CDR2 YNFKEQ. V was shortened by 1 base and J by 3 bases, with 16 bases between the two germline ends. CDR3 region: CASSQGVGGGPNQPQHF. CDR3 coding DNA: TGTGCCAGCAGCCAAGGAGTGGGTGGGGGCCCCAATCAGCCCCAGCATTTT.

At least ten counts were recorded for this clonotype. The chain has TRBV20-1 and TRBJ1-5; D is undetermined. V lost 1 base and J lost 7, with 11 bases in between. The CDR3 extends over 13 amino acids. Per germline, CDR1 DFQATT and CDR2 SNEGSKA (reference sequence). The CDR3 DNA reads TGCAGTGCTAGAGCCCCGCTCGACCAGCCCCAGCATTTT. It translates to CSARAPLDQPQHF.

CDR3 DNA: TGTGCCAGCAGTCCGACAGGAGTGGATACGCAGTATTTT. Protein: CASSPTGVDTQYF. The chain recombines TRBV7-2 with TRBJ2-3; a weak D match, TRBD1 (6 bases). Germline-derived CDR1 and CDR2 are SGHTA and FQGNSA. CDR3 length: 13 residues. Deletions cut 6 bases from V and 6 bases from J, with 13 bases between.

The chain couples TRBV6-2 or TRBV6-3 to TRBJ2-7, with 7 bases lining up with TRBD1. The CDR3 contains 15 residues. Germline V gene data show CDR1 as MNHEY and CDR2 as SVGEGT. V shed 4 bases, J shed 3 bases, and the junction held 9 bases outside the gene matches. The CDR3 DNA reads as TGTGCCAGCAGTTCACCGGGACAGATTAACTACGAGCAGTACTTC. It yields the protein CASSSPGQINYEQYF.

This clonotype has at least ten counts. This CDR3 is CASSLDSGGRGTEAFF. DNA of the CDR3: TGCGCCAGCAGCTTGGACTCAGGGGGCAGAGGCACTGAAGCTTTCTTT. J is TRBJ1-1 and V is TRBV5-1; 8 bases are shared with TRBD1. V lost 0 bases, J lost 4 bases, and 8 bases stayed unmatched. CDR1 and CDR2 (germline): SGHRS, YFSETQ. This CDR3 is built from 16 residues.

This clonotype was picked up many times. The rearrangement uses TRBV5-1 and TRBJ1-5; no clear D gene. Trimming stripped 0 bases from V and 4 bases from J, with 8 bases between. The CDR3 length is 14 residues. Germline CDR1 reads SGHRS; CDR2 reads YFSETQ. CDR3 nucleotide sequence: TGCGCCAGCAGCTTGGGGGCAGAAAATCAGCCCCAGCATTTT. This gives the protein CASSLGAENQPQHF.

This clonotype showed up many times. The chain carries TRBV5-6 and TRBJ1-3, with D perhaps TRBD1 (5 bases). CDR3 size: 14 residues. V lost 1 base and J 2 bases, leaving 7 bases between the germline ends. Looked up from germline, CDR1 is SGHDT and CDR2 is YYEEEE. The DNA for the CDR3 is TGTGCCAGCAGCTTGAGACAGCCTGGAAACACCATATATTTT. Protein product: CASSLRQPGNTIYF.

This clonotype has only a few counts. The V and J genes are TRBV5-1 and TRBJ2-6; D is unresolved. CDR3 length: 14 amino acids. V lost 4 bases and J 3 bases, leaving 8 bases between the germline ends. The germline gives CDR1 SGHRS, CDR2 YFSETQ. Here the CDR3 reads CASSRDRGANVLTF. The CDR3 DNA reads as TGCGCCAGCAGCAGGGATCGTGGGGCCAACGTCCTGACTTTC.

This clonotype was picked up many times. The V and J genes are TRBV11-1 and TRBJ1-1; D not certain. Germline-derived CDR1 and CDR2 are SGHAT and FQDESV (reference sequence). The CDR3 runs 14 residues. V dropped 3 bases and J dropped 1 base, with 9 bases sitting between them. The CDR3: CASSLQDQNTEAFF. The DNA of the CDR3 is TGTGCCAGCAGCTTGCAGGACCAGAACACTGAAGCTTTCTTT.

This clonotype has a count of ten or more. This sequence joins TRBV12-3 or TRBV12-4 and TRBJ1-1; D is possibly TRBD1 (5 bases). The CDR3 consists of 14 residues. V lost 8 bases and J 2 bases, leaving 15 bases between the germline ends. The CDR3 DNA reads TGTGCCAGCGTTCTGTCAGGGTTTAACACTGAAGCTTTCTTT. It specifies CASVLSGFNTEAFF.

The chain recombines TRBV6-1 with TRBJ1-2; 7 bases match TRBD1. Germline lookup yields CDR1 MNHNS and CDR2 SASEGT. The CDR3 consists of 13 residues. V lost 4 bases to trimming and J lost 5 bases; unmatched junction nucleotides: 4. CDR3 amino acids: CASSAAGGYGYTF. CDR3 nucleotides: TGTGCCAGCAGTGCGGCAGGGGGTTATGGCTACACCTTC.